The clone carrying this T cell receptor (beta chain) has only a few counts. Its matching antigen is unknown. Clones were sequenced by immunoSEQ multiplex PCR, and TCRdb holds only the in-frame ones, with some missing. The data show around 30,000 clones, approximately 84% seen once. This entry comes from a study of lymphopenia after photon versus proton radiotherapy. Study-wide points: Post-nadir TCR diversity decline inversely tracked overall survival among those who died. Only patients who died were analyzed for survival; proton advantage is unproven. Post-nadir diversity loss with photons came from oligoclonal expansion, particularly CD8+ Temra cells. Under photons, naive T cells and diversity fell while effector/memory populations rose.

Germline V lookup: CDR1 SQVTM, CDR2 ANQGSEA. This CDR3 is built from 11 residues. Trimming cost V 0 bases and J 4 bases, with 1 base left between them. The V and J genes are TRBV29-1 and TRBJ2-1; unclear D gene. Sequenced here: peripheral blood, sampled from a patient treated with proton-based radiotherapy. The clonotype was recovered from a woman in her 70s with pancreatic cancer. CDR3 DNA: TGCAGCGTTGAAGAATACAATGAGCAGTTCTTC. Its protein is CSVEEYNEQFF.